This T cell receptor (beta chain) was observed in a study of blood T cells in healthy people across ages. General study results and limits: Strong correlation existed between TCR beta diversity and naive T cell percentage.

The CDR3 sequence is 14 residues long. Between the trimmed V and J ends, which lost 6 bases and 5 bases, there was a span of 19 bases. Germline V CDR1 and CDR2: DFQATT, SNEGSKA (reference sequence). A second PCR, run for roughly 7 to 12 cycles, used a sample-barcoded 5' primer plus a J-beta primer mix. MiXCR, run by TCRdb on the 5' RACE reads, gives a single entry per CDR3 protein. The sample holds approximately 680,000 distinct CDR3 sequences, about 32% seen once. This clonotype was seen many times. Its target is unknown. This sequence originates from a woman at least 80 years old in good health. The rearrangement uses TRBV20-1 and TRBJ2-5; the D gene is possibly TRBD2 (5 bases). Sequences were obtained from blood. The CDR3 nucleotides are TGCAGTGCACACCTTGACGGACTGCCGGAGACCCAGTACTTC. It specifies CSAHLDGLPETQYF.